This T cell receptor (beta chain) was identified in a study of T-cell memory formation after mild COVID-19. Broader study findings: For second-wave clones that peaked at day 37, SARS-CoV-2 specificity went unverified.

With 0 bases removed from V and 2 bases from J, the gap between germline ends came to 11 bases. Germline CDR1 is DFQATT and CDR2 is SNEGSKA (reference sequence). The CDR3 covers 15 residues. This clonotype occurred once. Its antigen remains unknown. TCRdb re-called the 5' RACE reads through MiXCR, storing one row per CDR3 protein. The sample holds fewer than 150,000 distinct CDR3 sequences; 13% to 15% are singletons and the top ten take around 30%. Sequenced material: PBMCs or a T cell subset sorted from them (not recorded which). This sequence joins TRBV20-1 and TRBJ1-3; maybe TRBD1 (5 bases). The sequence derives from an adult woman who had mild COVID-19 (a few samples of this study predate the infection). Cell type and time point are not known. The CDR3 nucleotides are TGCAGTGCTAGAGATCGAGGGGAGGCTGGAAACACCATATATTTT. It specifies CSARDRGEAGNTIYF.